The present entry profiles one T cell receptor beta chain with its context. Its cognate antigen is unknown. This entry belongs to a study of OX40 agonist ivuxolimab in advanced cancers. The study, taken as a whole, reports: At doses 0.1 to 3.0 mg/kg, CD4+ and CD8+ clones expanded.

Produced via immunoSEQ multiplex PCR; TCRdb's table is partial and in-frame only. This sample has tens of thousands of clones, with roughly nine tenths found just once. Baseline was the first blood sampling point, followed by cycle 4 day 1 and cycle 7 day 1. V was trimmed by 6 bases and J by 10 bases, leaving 18 bases between them. CDR3 length: 13 residues. Germline loops: CDR1 MNHEY, CDR2 SMNVEV (reference sequence). The sequencing here drew on CD4+ or CD8+ T cells sorted from blood, taken in a trial of the OX40 agonist ivuxolimab. The chain combines TRBV27 with TRBJ2-5; a weak D match, TRBD2 (5 bases). The sequence was obtained from an adult with an advanced solid tumor such as melanoma, head and neck, liver or kidney cancer. In DNA, the CDR3 is TGTGCCAGCAGCCACACGTCCACGAGGGACCAGTACTTC. It yields the protein CASSHTSTRDQYF.